Sequencing of this T cell receptor beta chain was carried out in a study of regulatory T cells in long-lasting Graves disease (dated by TCRdb to the early 2020s). About the study as a whole: Persistent Graves' disease meant more than 5 years of antithyroid drug treatment with TSH receptor autoantibodies that stayed positive. Persistent Graves' disease patients were compared with newly diagnosed Graves' disease patients by peripheral blood TCR sequencing and RNA sequencing. The study was registered as a clinical trial and conducted in China. A total of roughly 35 samples underwent TCR sequencing, from about 13 patients with persistent Graves' disease and 20 or so patients with newly diagnosed Graves' disease. On average, persistent Graves' disease patients in the clinical cohort had been on antithyroid drugs for about 9.7 years.

For CDR1 and CDR2, the germline V gene (reference sequence) lists DFQATT and SNEGSKA. V ends up 3 bases short and J 1 base short, with an unmatched junction base count of 5. The CDR3 has 16 amino acids, counting the end cysteine and phenylalanine. Only CDR3 DNA is held: 48 bases, read in frame from base 1. This clonotype occurred many times. Its antigen has not been determined. No much larger clonotype is one base removed from it; base qualities were not supplied. Paper-wide results and their limitations: Persistent patients shared more public clonotypes among themselves (around 2,500) than newly diagnosed patients did (about 900). Sequencing and analysis were limited to the TCR beta chain. The authors noted that the small sample size was a limitation that may lower accuracy. TRBV28, TRBJ1-2 and TRBJ2-5 were preferentially used in persistent disease, while TRBV20-1 and TRBJ2-1 were favored in newly diagnosed disease. Persistent Graves' disease patients showed lower TCR Shannon entropy and fewer highly expanded clones than newly diagnosed patients, suggesting clonal expansion. The study examined only peripheral blood because the primary lesion, thyroid tissue, could not be accessed.

Library preparation used multiplex PCR. Sequenced on an Illumina HiSeq 4000. TCR beta libraries were built with iRepertoire HTBI primers and Arm-PCR amplification of CDR3 regions. Gel purification was performed on PCR products prior to sequencing. The source study handled its data this way. Gene usage analysis of CDR3 amino acid clonotypes used the roughly 60 TRBV and around 13 TRBJ segments found across samples. COPE and FqMerger were used to merge filtered high-quality paired reads into contigs. BLAST was used to align contigs to IMGT TRBV, TRBD and TRBJ reference genes, and CDR3 was defined according to IMGT. Clonotypes above 0.1% frequency were classified as highly expanded clones. Repertoire diversity was measured by Shannon entropy, and V-J evenness by the Gini coefficient. Public clonotypes were defined as clonotypes shared by more than one individual. In-frame beta chains were kept once TCRdb had trimmed the public reads at Q25 with fastp and called clones with MiXCR. Each entry is one CDR3 protein sequence, shown with its most common DNA and genes. The V and J calls come from TCRdb's annotation, not from the publication. This sample lists some 430,000 distinct CDR3 sequences; around a fifth were detected once. The top ten constitute roughly 7% of the sample.

In the paper's terms, the time point label means: persistent/refractory GD, antithyroid drugs over 5 years with positive TRAb. For both TCR sequencing and RNA sequencing, RNA was extracted from PBMCs using TRIzol. The diagnosis of Graves' disease was made according to American Thyroid Association guidelines. The patients came from an endocrinology department in Xi'an, China. From each patient, roughly 9 milliliters of peripheral blood was collected into an EDTA anticoagulant tube. Ficoll Paque Plus density gradient separation was used to isolate PBMCs, and no further T cell sorting was done. RNA quality was checked with an Agilent 2100 Bioanalyzer and agarose gel, and concentration with a NanoDrop 2000.

The chain couples TRBV20-1 to TRBJ2-2; TRBD2 lines up with 10 middle nucleotides. The receptor was isolated from a female donor with Graves disease. Sequenced material: peripheral blood mononuclear cells (PBMCs), taken when the disease was refractory, from a patient treated with antithyroid drugs. The CDR3 loop reads CSASPSGSGNTGELFF. The DNA sequence is as follows: TGCAGTGCTAGTCCTAGCGGGAGTGGGAACACCGGGGAGCTGTTTTTT.